Listed below are T cell receptor beta chains from one sample, sequenced in a study of cytomegalovirus exposure and HLA in healthy donors. Assay: immunoSEQ multiplex PCR; the TCRdb copy retains only in-frame clones and omits some. The data show approximately 150,000 clones, with over 80% seen just once and about 2.1% held by the top ten. Sequencing was done on a sample of PBMCs. These TCRs come from a man aged 25 to 40 in good health and CMV-seropositive. CDR3s include the opening cysteine and the closing phenylalanine or tryptophan. Each record gives: clone size, V gene, J gene, D gene, CDR3 DNA, CDR3 protein. D genes are given only for firm matches. Rows give clone size only sometimes, using once, few, many, or a class for an expanded clone.

size: -
V: TRBV19
J: TRBJ1-1
D: TRBD1
DNA: TGTGCCAGTAGTTCGGACAGGTCCCAAACTGAAGCTTTCTTT
CDR3: CASSSDRSQTEAFF

size: -
V: TRBV19
J: TRBJ1-2
D: -
DNA: TGTGCCAGTAGTATAGTTGGGGCCAACTATGGCTACACCTTC
CDR3: CASSIVGANYGYTF

size: -
V: TRBV13
J: TRBJ2-3
D: TRBD2
DNA: TGTGCCAGCAGCTTGGGCGGGGGGGCCTTAGATACGCAGTATTTT
CDR3: CASSLGGGALDTQYF

size: once
V: TRBV11-2
J: TRBJ2-7
D: TRBD1
DNA: TGTGCCAGCAGCTCGCCGGGACAGGGGTTGTACGAGCAGTACTTC
CDR3: CASSSPGQGLYEQYF

size: once
V: TRBV7-8
J: TRBJ1-1
D: -
DNA: TGTGCCAGCAGCTTCGCGATGGGCAGAGAAGAAGCTTTCTTT
CDR3: CASSFAMGREEAFF

size: -
V: TRBV5-4
J: TRBJ1-1
D: -
DNA: TGTGCCAGCAGTTTCCGCGGGACCTTAGAAGCTTTCTTT
CDR3: CASSFRGTLEAFF

size: -
V: TRBV4-1
J: TRBJ1-6
D: -
DNA: TGCGCCAGCAGCCAAGTAGCGGCAGAAATTTGGTCACCCCTCCACTTT
CDR3: CASSQVAAEIWSPLHF

size: -
V: TRBV4-1
J: TRBJ1-6
D: TRBD1
DNA: TGCGCCAGCAGCCGAGGACAGGGTCCTAATTCACCCCTCCACTTT
CDR3: CASSRGQGPNSPLHF

size: -
V: TRBV7-9
J: TRBJ2-5
D: TRBD2
DNA: TGTGCCAGCAGCTTAGTCGGGGGGGTCCAAGAGACCCAGTACTTC
CDR3: CASSLVGGVQETQYF

size: -
V: TRBV10-1
J: TRBJ2-1
D: TRBD2
DNA: TGCGCCAGCAGTAGAGCGGGGAGCGTGAATGAGCAGTTCTTC
CDR3: CASSRAGSVNEQFF

size: few
V: TRBV6-5
J: TRBJ2-7
D: TRBD2
DNA: TGTGCCAGCAGTTACTCGGCGAGACTAGCTTACGAGCAGTACTTC
CDR3: CASSYSARLAYEQYF

size: once
V: TRBV4-3
J: TRBJ1-3
D: -
DNA: TGCGCCAGCAGCCAAGAGGGTAGGGGTCGTTCGGGAAACACCATATATTTT
CDR3: CASSQEGRGRSGNTIYF

size: once
V: TRBV29-1
J: TRBJ2-7
D: TRBD1
DNA: TGCAGCGTTGAGAACAGGGGGCCAGTAAACGAGCAGTACTTC
CDR3: CSVENRGPVNEQYF

size: -
V: TRBV7-2
J: TRBJ2-1
D: TRBD2
DNA: TGTGCCAGCAGCAACACCGGGACTAGTGAGCAGTTCTTC
CDR3: CASSNTGTSEQFF

size: -
V: TRBV7-7
J: TRBJ2-1
D: -
DNA: TGTGCTAGCAGCTTAGTTCCGGACAGAGGCCTCAATGAGCAGTTCTTC
CDR3: CASSLVPDRGLNEQFF

size: -
V: TRBV28
J: TRBJ1-1
D: -
DNA: TGTGCCAGCAGTAGGGAAGGGAGTGAAGCTTTCTTT
CDR3: CASSREGSEAFF

size: -
V: TRBV7-2
J: TRBJ2-5
D: -
DNA: TGTGCCAGCAGCTCAGTCCAAGAGACCCAGTACTTC
CDR3: CASSSVQETQYF

size: -
V: TRBV5-4
J: TRBJ2-7
D: -
DNA: TGTGCCAGCAGCTTGTTGTCTCTCCTTAGAGAGCAGTACTTC
CDR3: CASSLLSLLREQYF

size: -
V: TRBV28
J: TRBJ1-6
D: -
DNA: TGTGCCAGCAGTTTTGGGTCGCCAGGGGATTTCGTTAATTCACCCCTCCACTTT
CDR3: CASSFGSPGDFVNSPLHF

size: -
V: TRBV5-1
J: TRBJ2-1
D: TRBD2
DNA: TGCGCCAGCAGCTTGGAACTAGCGGAGCTCGATGAGCAGTTCTTC
CDR3: CASSLELAELDEQFF

size: -
V: TRBV4-3
J: TRBJ1-5
D: -
DNA: TGCGCCAGCAGCCAAGATTCTATAGGGGATCAGCCCCAGCATTTT
CDR3: CASSQDSIGDQPQHF

size: -
V: TRBV27
J: TRBJ2-7
D: -
DNA: TGTGCCAGCAGTTTTGCAGGGCCCCGAAGCTCCTACGAGCAGTACTTC
CDR3: CASSFAGPRSSYEQYF

size: few
V: TRBV19
J: TRBJ2-1
D: TRBD2
DNA: TGTGCCAGTAGTATCACTAGCGGGGGGGCTAATGAGCAGTTCTTC
CDR3: CASSITSGGANEQFF

size: once
V: TRBV6-9
J: TRBJ2-7
D: TRBD1
DNA: TGTGCCAGCAGTAGGGGACAGGGGGCGCCAGAGTACGAGCAGTACTTC
CDR3: CASSRGQGAPEYEQYF

size: -
V: TRBV5-1
J: TRBJ2-1
D: -
DNA: TGCGCCAGCACCCTTGCGGGATACAATGAGCAGTTCTTC
CDR3: CASTLAGYNEQFF

size: -
V: TRBV9
J: TRBJ2-7
D: TRBD1
DNA: TGTGCCAGCAGCCCCCGACAGGGAGAGGACGAGCAGTACTTC
CDR3: CASSPRQGEDEQYF

size: -
V: TRBV15
J: TRBJ1-5
D: -
DNA: TGTGCCACCAGCAGGAAACAGGTTTCGAGTCAGCCCCAGCATTTT
CDR3: CATSRKQVSSQPQHF

size: few
V: TRBV6-5
J: TRBJ2-7
D: -
DNA: TGTGCCAGCAGTCAAAATTCGGCAGGGACCTACGAGCAGTACTTC
CDR3: CASSQNSAGTYEQYF

size: -
V: TRBV5-6
J: TRBJ2-2
D: -
DNA: TGTGCCAGCGCTGATGGCCCAGCCGGGGAGCTGTTTTTT
CDR3: CASADGPAGELFF

size: -
V: TRBV6-4
J: TRBJ1-6
D: TRBD1
DNA: TGTGCCAGCAGCCCGACAGGGGCCGATAATTCACCCCTCCACTTT
CDR3: CASSPTGADNSPLHF

size: -
V: TRBV5-1
J: TRBJ1-2
D: TRBD1
DNA: TGCGCCAGTTTTACTGCCCCAACTACAGGGGAGGGCTACACCTTC
CDR3: CASFTAPTTGEGYTF

size: -
V: TRBV11-3
J: TRBJ2-5
D: -
DNA: TGTGCCAGCAGCCTACAGGTCCAAGAGACCCAGTACTTC
CDR3: CASSLQVQETQYF

size: -
V: TRBV7-8
J: TRBJ2-7
D: -
DNA: TGTGCCAGCAGCTTAGCCCCCGGGACATCCTACGAGCAGTACTTC
CDR3: CASSLAPGTSYEQYF

size: once
V: TRBV9
J: TRBJ2-1
D: TRBD1
DNA: TGTGCCAGCAGCGTAGAGGACAGGATGTACAATGAGCAGTTCTTC
CDR3: CASSVEDRMYNEQFF

size: -
V: TRBV27
J: TRBJ2-7
D: -
DNA: TGTGCCAGCCGCTTTTCTCGGGGAGAGGAGTACTTC
CDR3: CASRFSRGEEYF

size: -
V: TRBV10-2
J: TRBJ2-7
D: TRBD1
DNA: TGCGCCACCCGGGACAGGGCCCACTCCTACGAGCAGTACTTC
CDR3: CATRDRAHSYEQYF

size: -
V: TRBV19
J: TRBJ2-1
D: TRBD1
DNA: TGTGCCAGTAGTAAGGTGACACAGGGGGATGAGCAGTTCTTC
CDR3: CASSKVTQGDEQFF

size: once
V: TRBV19
J: TRBJ1-1
D: -
DNA: TGTGCCAGTAGTATCCAGGGCGCGGGAGTTATGAACACTGAAGCTTTCTTT
CDR3: CASSIQGAGVMNTEAFF

size: -
V: TRBV9
J: TRBJ2-3
D: TRBD2
DNA: TGTGCCAGCAGCGTAGTATCCCGTGATAGCGGGGGGGTGACGCAGTATTTT
CDR3: CASSVVSRDSGGVTQYF

size: -
V: TRBV29-1
J: TRBJ2-1
D: -
DNA: TGCAGCGTTGAAGATCGGACTAACTCCTACAATGAGCAGTTCTTC
CDR3: CSVEDRTNSYNEQFF

size: -
V: TRBV5-1
J: TRBJ1-2
D: TRBD1
DNA: TGCGCCAGCAGCTTAGGACAGGGAAGCTATGGCTACACCTTC
CDR3: CASSLGQGSYGYTF

size: once
V: TRBV5-4
J: TRBJ2-1
D: TRBD2
DNA: TGTGCCAGCAGCTTGAGGATAGCGGGGGACAATGAGCAGTTCTTC
CDR3: CASSLRIAGDNEQFF

size: -
V: TRBV4-2
J: TRBJ2-3
D: -
DNA: TGTGCCAGCAGCCAGGGGGGGGCTAACGCAGATACGCAGTATTTT
CDR3: CASSQGGANADTQYF

size: -
V: TRBV6-1
J: TRBJ1-3
D: -
DNA: TGTGCCAGCAGTGAAGCTGCGGTGGGGGCTCCCATTGAGAGGGATCGAAACACCATATATTTT
CDR3: CASSEAAVGAPIERDRNTIYF

size: -
V: TRBV6-5
J: TRBJ2-1
D: -
DNA: TGTGCCAGCAGTTACTCAGGAGTGTACTCCTACAATGAGCAGTTCTTC
CDR3: CASSYSGVYSYNEQFF

size: -
V: TRBV5-7
J: TRBJ2-2
D: TRBD2
DNA: TGTGCCAGCAGCTGCCTGACTAGCGGGACGAACACCGGGGAGCTGTTTTTT
CDR3: CASSCLTSGTNTGELFF

size: -
V: TRBV6-5
J: TRBJ2-7
D: -
DNA: TGTGCCAGCAGCCTCCGAGGGAGCTACGAGCAGTACTTC
CDR3: CASSLRGSYEQYF